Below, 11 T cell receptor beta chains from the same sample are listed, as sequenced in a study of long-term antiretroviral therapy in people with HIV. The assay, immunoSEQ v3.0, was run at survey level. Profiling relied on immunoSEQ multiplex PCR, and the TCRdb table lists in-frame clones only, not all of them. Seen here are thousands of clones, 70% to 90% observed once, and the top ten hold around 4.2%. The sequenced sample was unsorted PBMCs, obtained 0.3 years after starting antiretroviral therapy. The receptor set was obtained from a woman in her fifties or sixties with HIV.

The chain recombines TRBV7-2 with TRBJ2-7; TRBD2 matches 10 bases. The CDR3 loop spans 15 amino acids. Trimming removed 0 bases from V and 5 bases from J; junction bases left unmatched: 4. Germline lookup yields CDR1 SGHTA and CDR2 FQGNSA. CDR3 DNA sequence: TGTGCCAGCAGCTTAGCCCTAGCGGGGGCCAACGAGCAGTACTTC. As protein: CASSLALAGANEQYF.

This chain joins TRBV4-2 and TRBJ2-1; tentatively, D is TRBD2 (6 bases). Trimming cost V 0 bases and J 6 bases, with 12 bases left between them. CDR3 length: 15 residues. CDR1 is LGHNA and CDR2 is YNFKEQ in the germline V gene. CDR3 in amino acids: CASSQDLVTSNEQFF. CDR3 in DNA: TGTGCCAGCAGCCAAGATCTTGTGACTAGCAATGAGCAGTTCTTC.

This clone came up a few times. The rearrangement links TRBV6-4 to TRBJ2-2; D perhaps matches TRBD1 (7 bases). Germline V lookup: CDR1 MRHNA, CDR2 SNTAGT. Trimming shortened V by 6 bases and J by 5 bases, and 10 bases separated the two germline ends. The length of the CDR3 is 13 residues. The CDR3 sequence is CASRQGRTGELFF. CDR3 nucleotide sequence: TGTGCCAGCAGACAGGGGAGGACCGGGGAGCTGTTTTTT.

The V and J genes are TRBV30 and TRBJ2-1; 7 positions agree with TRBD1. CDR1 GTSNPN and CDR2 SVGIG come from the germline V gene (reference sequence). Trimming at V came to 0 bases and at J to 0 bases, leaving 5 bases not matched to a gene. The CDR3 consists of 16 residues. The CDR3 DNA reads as TGTGCCTGGAGTGTACAGGGGAGAGGCTCCTACAATGAGCAGTTCTTC. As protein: CAWSVQGRGSYNEQFF.

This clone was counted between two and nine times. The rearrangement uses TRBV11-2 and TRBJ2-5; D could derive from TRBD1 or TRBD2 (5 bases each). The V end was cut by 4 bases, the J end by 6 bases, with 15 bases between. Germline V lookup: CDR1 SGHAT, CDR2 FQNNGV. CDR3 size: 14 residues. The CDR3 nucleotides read TGTGCCAGCAGCTCTCTGGGGGTCGGGCAGACCCAGTACTTC. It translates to CASSSLGVGQTQYF.

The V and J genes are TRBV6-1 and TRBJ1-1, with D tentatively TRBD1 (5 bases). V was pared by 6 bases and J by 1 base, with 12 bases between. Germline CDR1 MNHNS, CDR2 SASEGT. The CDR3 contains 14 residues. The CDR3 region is CASSRDGENTEAFF. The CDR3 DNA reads TGTGCCAGCAGCCGGGACGGGGAGAACACTGAAGCTTTCTTT.

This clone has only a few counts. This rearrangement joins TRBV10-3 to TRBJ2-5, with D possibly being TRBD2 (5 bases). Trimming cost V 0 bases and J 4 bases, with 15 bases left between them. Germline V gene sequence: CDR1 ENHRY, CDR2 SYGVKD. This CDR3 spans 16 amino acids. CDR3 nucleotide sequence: TGTGCCATCAGTGAGTCAAAATGGGAGATCACAGAGACCCAGTACTTC. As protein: CAISESKWEITETQYF.

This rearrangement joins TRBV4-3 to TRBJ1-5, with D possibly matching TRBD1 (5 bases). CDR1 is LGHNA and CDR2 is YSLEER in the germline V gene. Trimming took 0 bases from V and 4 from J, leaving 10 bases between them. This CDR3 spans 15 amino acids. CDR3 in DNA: TGCGCCAGCAGCCAAGAACAGGCAGATAATCAGCCCCAGCATTTT. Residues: CASSQEQADNQPQHF.

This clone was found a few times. The chain's CDR3 is CASSQLRGNQPQHF. CDR3 in DNA: TGTGCCAGCAGCCAACTAAGGGGCAATCAGCCCCAGCATTTT. The V gene is TRBV7-2, the J gene TRBJ1-5, with D uncertain. CDR3 size: 14 residues. In germline, CDR1 is SGHTA, CDR2 FQGNSA. Trimming removed 5 bases from V and 2 bases from J, with 10 bases in between.

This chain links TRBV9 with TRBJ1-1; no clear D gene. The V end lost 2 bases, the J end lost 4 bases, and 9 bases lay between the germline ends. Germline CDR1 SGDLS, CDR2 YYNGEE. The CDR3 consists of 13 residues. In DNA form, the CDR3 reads TGTGCCAGCAGCGTGAATACGGGCACTGAAGCTTTCTTT. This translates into CASSVNTGTEAFF.

CDR3 sequence: CASRIHMNTEAFF. DNA for the CDR3: TGCGCCAGCAGGATTCACATGAACACTGAAGCTTTCTTT. V is TRBV23-1 and J is TRBJ1-1, with D unresolved. TRBV23-1 is treated as an ORF (open reading frame) with a function not yet certain. Trimming removed 6 bases at V and 0 bases at J, with 8 bases between. The CDR3 is 13 residues long.